These 22 T cell receptor beta chains were all obtained from the same sample, sequenced in a study of blood T cell repertoires in COVID-19. TCRdb's copy holds only in-frame clones and misses some; the assay was immunoSEQ multiplex PCR. Among about 120,000 clones listed, 85% were seen once. Sequencing was done on a sample of peripheral blood. The origin of the receptors is a man at least 80 years old with acute or convalescent COVID-19.

This clone came up a few times. This rearrangement joins TRBV9 to TRBJ1-4; D gene ambiguous. CDR3 size: 12 residues. The ends were cut back, 4 bases at V and 8 bases at J, with 9 bases in the middle. Germline CDR1 SGDLS, CDR2 YYNGEE. CDR3 residues: CASSPGGEKLFF. The CDR3 region has the DNA TGTGCCAGCAGCCCCGGAGGGGAAAAACTGTTTTTT.

V and J are TRBV4-1 and TRBJ2-6; TRBD1 matches at 11 bases. The germline CDR1 and CDR2 sequences are MGHRA and YSYEKL. This CDR3 contains 18 residues. The ends lost 5 bases at V and 0 bases at J; junction bases unmatched: 6. The CDR3 DNA sequence: TGCGCCAGCAGCATATCCGGGACAGGGGGCTCTGGGGCCAACGTCCTGACTTTC. Translation: CASSISGTGGSGANVLTF.

V gene TRBV6-5 combines with J gene TRBJ1-5; 9 bases agree with TRBD1. V was pared by 7 bases and J by 4 bases, with 5 bases of the junction left unmatched. Germline V gives CDR1 MNHEY, CDR2 SVGAGI. The CDR3 sequence is 14 residues long. CDR3 sequence reads: CASTAGQGNQPQHF. DNA for the CDR3: TGTGCCAGCACGGCGGGACAGGGAAATCAGCCCCAGCATTTT.

CDR3 amino acids: CASSLDGSGNTGELFF. The CDR3 coding sequence is TGTGCCAGCAGCTTAGATGGTAGCGGGAACACCGGGGAGCTGTTTTTT. This chain connects TRBV7-8 to TRBJ2-2; a possible D gene is TRBD2 (6 bases). The CDR3 contains 16 residues. Germline assignment: CDR1 SGHVS and CDR2 FQNEAQ. The germline V and J ends were trimmed by 1 base and 1 base, with 10 bases remaining between them.

The chain recombines TRBV5-4 with TRBJ2-5, with D hard to call. The CDR3 sequence is 12 residues long. V lost 5 bases and J lost 3, with 8 bases in between. CDR1 and CDR2 from the germline V gene are SGHNT and YYREEE (reference sequence). The chain's CDR3 is CASSIDKETQYF. The CDR3 nucleotides are TGTGCCAGCAGTATTGACAAAGAGACCCAGTACTTC.

This chain links TRBV5-4 with TRBJ1-4, with D perhaps matching TRBD1 (5 bases). The CDR3 extends over 15 amino acids. The V gene lost 0 bases and the J gene lost 7 bases, with 13 bases spanning the gap. Germline V gene sequence: CDR1 SGHNT, CDR2 YYREEE (reference sequence). The CDR3 nucleotides are TGTGCCAGCAGCTTGGGGCCGGGGAGGGGTGAAAAACTGTTTTTT. Translating it yields CASSLGPGRGEKLFF.

The chain has TRBV3-1 (or the pseudogene TRBV3-2) and TRBJ1-1; 7 bases map to TRBD1. The CDR3 extends over 13 amino acids. With V trimmed by 1 base and J by 5 bases, 1 base remained unmatched. In germline, CDR1 is LGHDT, CDR2 YNNKEL (reference sequence). CDR3 DNA sequence: TGTGCCAGCAGCCAAGGCAGGGGGACTGAAGCTTTCTTT. Translated, it gives CASSQGRGTEAFF.

This rearrangement joins TRBV18 to TRBJ1-1; D possibly corresponds to TRBD1 (6 bases). Germline CDR1 is KGHSH and CDR2 is LQKENI. V lost 5 bases and J 1 base, leaving 11 bases between the germline ends. CDR3 length: 14 amino acids. Here the CDR3 reads CASSSTGSNTEAFF. The CDR3 DNA reads as TGTGCCAGCTCATCGACAGGCTCGAACACTGAAGCTTTCTTT.

The chain carries TRBV18 and TRBJ1-6; D not certain. Germline CDR1 is KGHSH and CDR2 is LQKENI. This CDR3 spans 13 amino acids. V lost 2 bases to trimming and J lost 5 bases, with 4 bases between them. CDR3 residues: CASSPADNSPLHF. The CDR3 DNA follows: TGTGCCAGCTCACCAGCAGATAATTCACCCCTCCACTTT.

The J gene is TRBJ2-1, the V gene TRBV24-1; possible D gene TRBD1, 6 bases. In germline, CDR1 is KGHDR, CDR2 SFDVKD. This CDR3 contains 11 residues. The ends were cut back, 9 bases at V and 4 bases at J, with 6 bases in the middle. CDR3 region: CATGQYNEQFF. DNA of the CDR3: TGTGCCACCGGACAGTACAATGAGCAGTTCTTC.

The rearrangement joins TRBV7-9 to TRBJ2-7; D ambiguous. Trimming pared 5 bases from V and 0 bases from J, leaving 17 bases between. Germline CDR1 and CDR2: SEHNR and FQNEAQ (reference sequence). This CDR3 comprises 16 residues. CDR3: CASSPALVPGSYEQYF. The CDR3 nucleotides read TGTGCCAGCAGCCCCGCGTTGGTCCCGGGCTCCTACGAGCAGTACTTC.

This clone occurred once. This chain connects TRBV7-2 to TRBJ2-1, with 12 bases that match TRBD2. Germline V gene lookup returns CDR1 SGHTA and CDR2 FQGNSA. J lost 4 bases, V lost 6 bases, and 1 base had no gene match. This CDR3 has 14 residues. The DNA for the CDR3 is TGTGCCAGCAGTGGACTAGCGGGATACAATGAGCAGTTCTTC. Protein sequence: CASSGLAGYNEQFF.

This clone appeared a few times. The rearrangement links TRBV2 to TRBJ1-1, with 7 bases that match TRBD1. CDR3 size: 15 residues. Germline loops: CDR1 SNHLY, CDR2 FYNNEI. J gave up 7 bases and V 2 bases, and 10 bases lay outside the gene matches. CDR3 DNA: TGTGCCAGCAGTGAAACTCGGGCAGGGGGTGATGAAGCTTTCTTT. This encodes CASSETRAGGDEAFF.

This clone was observed a few times. This chain uses TRBV28 with TRBJ2-5; unclear D gene. The germline V gene encodes CDR1 MDHEN and CDR2 SYDVKM. The CDR3 sequence is 11 residues long. V was shortened by 5 bases and J by 3 bases, with 4 bases between the two germline ends. The CDR3: CASSLKETQYF. The CDR3 region has the DNA TGTGCCAGCAGTCTTAAAGAGACCCAGTACTTC.

This sequence joins TRBV28 and TRBJ2-7; 11 positions agree with TRBD2. Per germline, CDR1 MDHEN and CDR2 SYDVKM. Trimming at V came to 6 bases and at J to 4 bases, leaving 8 bases not matched to a gene. The CDR3 length is 15 residues. The CDR3 DNA follows: TGTGCCAGCAGCTCCGGGACTAGCGGAACTTACGAGCAGTACTTC. It yields the protein CASSSGTSGTYEQYF.

The genes are TRBV6-6 and TRBJ2-3, with TRBD2 matching over 8 bases. Germline V gene data show CDR1 as MNHNY and CDR2 as SVGAGI (reference sequence). With 7 bases clipped from V and 6 bases from J, the junction kept 9 bases outside the gene matches. CDR3 size: 14 residues. CDR3 in DNA: TGTGCCAGCATACGGGGGGGGTCGTCCGATACGCAGTATTTT. Amino acids: CASIRGGSSDTQYF.

This clone has only a few counts. The chain carries TRBV28 and TRBJ1-5; D ambiguous. Trimming removed 2 bases from V and 9 bases from J, with 11 bases in between. This CDR3 has 13 residues. CDR1 and CDR2 from the germline V gene are MDHEN and SYDVKM. The CDR3 reads CASSLGGPSPQHF. The DNA of the CDR3 is TGTGCCAGCAGTTTAGGCGGCCCCTCGCCCCAGCATTTT.

The rearrangement joins TRBV19 to TRBJ2-1; D is ambiguous. CDR3 length: 15 residues. Germline CDR1 is LNHDA and CDR2 is SQIVND (reference sequence). Trimming left V 1 base short and J 3 bases short, with 10 bases between. CDR3 sequence (DNA): TGTGCCAGTAGTATAGGACTCTTCAGCTACAATGAGCAGTTCTTC. It specifies CASSIGLFSYNEQFF. Filled out from reference TRBV19 and TRBJ2-1, the complete variable domain reads DGGITQSPKYLFRKEGQNVTLSCEQNLNHDAMYWYRQDPGQGLRLIYYSQIVNDFQKGDIAEGYSVSREKKESFPLTVTSAQKNPTAFYLCASSIGLFSYNEQFFGPGTRLTVL.

This clone has a single count. This chain joins TRBV29-1 and TRBJ2-1; TRBD2 agrees at 12 bases. In germline, CDR1 is SQVTM, CDR2 ANQGSEA. Unmatched junction bases numbered 8, after V lost 4 bases and J lost 7 bases. The CDR3 sequence is 15 residues long. The CDR3 loop reads CSVVRLAGGSNEQFF. The DNA for the CDR3 is TGCAGCGTTGTCCGCCTAGCGGGAGGGTCGAATGAGCAGTTCTTC.

The chain joins TRBV7-9 to TRBJ2-5; perhaps TRBD2 as D (6 bases). The CDR3 contains 15 residues. V shed 1 base and J shed 4 bases, with 13 bases lying between them. Germline V gives CDR1 SEHNR, CDR2 FQNEAQ (reference sequence). CDR3 residues: CASSLGAGLGETQYF. The DNA of the CDR3 is TGTGCCAGCAGCTTAGGGGCGGGACTGGGAGAGACCCAGTACTTC.

The V gene is TRBV5-1, the J gene TRBJ1-4; D is uncertain. V was trimmed by 0 bases and J by 0 bases, leaving 9 bases between them. The germline V gene has CDR1 SGHRS and CDR2 YFSETQ. The CDR3 has 16 amino acids. The CDR3 DNA reads TGCGCCAGCAGCTTGGCCGCAAGAGCAACTAATGAAAAACTGTTTTTT. This encodes CASSLAARATNEKLFF.

This clone was counted a single time. V gene TRBV2 combines with J gene TRBJ1-5, with a tentative D call TRBD1 (6 bases). The CDR3 is 12 amino acids. Trimming took 7 bases from V and 3 from J, leaving 7 bases between them. From germline, CDR1 is SNHLY and CDR2 FYNNEI. Written as DNA, the CDR3 is TGTGCCAGCAACAGGGACAATCAGCCCCAGCATTTT. Protein: CASNRDNQPQHF. Full variable domain (missing parts from reference TRBV2 and TRBJ1-5): EPEVTQTPSHQVTQMGQEVILRCVPISNHLYFYWYRQILGQKVEFLVSFYNNEISEKSEIFDDQFSVERPDGSNFTLKIRSTKLEDSAMYFCASNRDNQPQHFGDGTRLSIL.